This T cell receptor beta chain came from a study of OX40 agonist ivuxolimab in advanced cancers. As for the study in general: Intravenous ivuxolimab was administered to patients every 2 weeks at 0.01 to 10 mg/kg.

Blood sampling was done at baseline, cycle 4 day 1, and cycle 7 day 1. Measured with immunoSEQ multiplex PCR; TCRdb has only the in-frame clones, and not every one. The table has some 79,000 clones, roughly 92% seen once; the top ten hold around 0.46%. The input for sequencing was CD4+ or CD8+ T cells sorted from blood, taken in a trial of the OX40 agonist ivuxolimab. The TCR sequence derives from an adult with an advanced solid tumor such as melanoma, head and neck, liver or kidney cancer.

CDR3 in amino acids: CASGHGADTQYF. CDR3 bases: TGTGCTAGCGGACATGGTGCAGATACGCAGTATTTT. This chain connects TRBV30 to TRBJ2-3; D perhaps matches TRBD2 (6 bases). CDR1 and CDR2 from the germline V gene are GTSNPN and SVGIG (reference sequence). This CDR3 is 12 amino acids long.